These 27 T cell receptor beta chains were sequenced from one sample in a study of shared clonotypes between healthy human individuals. CD45RO-negative cells were positively selected for CCR7, leaving out terminally differentiated effector memory CD45RA+ cells. Sequencing used immunoSEQ multiplex PCR; TCRdb keeps in-frame clones, though not all of them. The sample consists of 1.5 million to 2.5 million clones, about 95% of them appearing once. The sequenced sample was naive CD8+ T cells sorted from blood. The source is a man aged 18 to 30 in good health.

V gene TRBV6-5 combines with J gene TRBJ2-7; 7 bases map to TRBD1. Looked up from germline, CDR1 is MNHEY and CDR2 is SVGAGI. The CDR3 contains 13 residues. V was clipped by 7 bases and J by 5 bases; unmatched bases: 8. The CDR3 DNA reads TGTGCCAGCAAAGAGACAGGGTTCCACGAGCAGTACTTC. As protein: CASKETGFHEQYF.

The chain employs TRBV10-1 and TRBJ2-5; maybe TRBD2 (6 bases). V lost 3 bases and J lost 5, with 16 bases in between. The CDR3 length is 15 residues. CDR1 and CDR2 from the germline V gene are WNHNN and SYGVQD (reference sequence). In DNA form, the CDR3 reads TGCGCCAGCAGTGAAGGACGAAGGGCGGGGGAGACCCAGTACTTC. Translation gives CASSEGRRAGETQYF.

The chain has TRBV6-1 and TRBJ2-5; TRBD1 agrees at 8 bases. This CDR3 has 14 residues. V shed 5 bases and J 5 bases; nucleotides not matched to a gene: 7. The germline CDR1 and CDR2 sequences are MNHNS and SASEGT. The DNA for the CDR3 is TGTGCCAGCAGTCTTACAGGGGGAGGCGAGACCCAGTACTTC. Protein: CASSLTGGGETQYF.

This clone turned up a few times. The chain employs TRBV5-6 and TRBJ2-7, with D possibly matching TRBD2 (5 bases). V shed 1 base and J shed 6 bases, with 8 bases lying between them. Germline-derived CDR1 and CDR2 are SGHDT and YYEEEE. The CDR3 length is 12 residues. DNA of the CDR3: TGTGCCAGCAGCTTGTTAGCGACCGAGCAGTACTTC. This translates into CASSLLATEQYF.

This clone was recorded only once. The J gene is TRBJ2-7, the V gene TRBV25-1; 8 positions match TRBD1. V was clipped by 3 bases and J by 2 bases; unmatched bases: 3. The germline CDR1 and CDR2 sequences are MGHDK and SYGVNS. The length of the CDR3 is 14 residues. The CDR3 DNA reads as TGTGCCAGCAGTGATGGGACAGGTCCCTACGAGCAGTACTTC. It yields the protein CASSDGTGPYEQYF.

This rearrangement joins TRBV1 to TRBJ1-1. TRBV1 is an annotated pseudogene. The CDR3 covers 12 residues. The CDR3 bases are TGCACCAGCAGCCACGGAGGGGGGAGAGCTTTCTTT. It yields the protein CTSSHGGGRAFF.

V usage is TRBV10-3 and J usage is TRBJ2-1, with D maybe TRBD2 (7 bases). CDR3 length: 17 residues. V dropped 10 bases and J dropped 0 bases, with 22 bases sitting between them. Germline-derived CDR1 and CDR2 are ENHRY and SYGVKD. This chain's CDR3 is CATAGDTLLSSYNEQFF. The CDR3 region has the DNA TGTGCCACCGCGGGGGACACTCTCTTGAGCTCCTACAATGAGCAGTTCTTC.

To note about this clone: In the same sample, other DNA sequences code for this CDR3. J is TRBJ2-7 and V is TRBV6-1; 12 bases agree with TRBD2. Germline loops: CDR1 MNHNS, CDR2 SASEGT. The CDR3 length is 15 residues. V lost 1 base and J lost 4; bases outside the gene matches: 2. The CDR3 DNA follows: TGTGCCAGCAGTGAAGGTCTAGCGGGGGGGTACGAGCAGTACTTC. Encoded protein: CASSEGLAGGYEQYF.

The rearrangement links TRBV11-2 to TRBJ2-7; no clear D gene. Germline V gene lookup returns CDR1 SGHAT and CDR2 FQNNGV. This CDR3 has 13 amino acids. V shed 4 bases and J shed 2 bases, with 9 bases lying between them. This CDR3 is CASSSNLPYEQYF. In DNA, the CDR3 is TGTGCCAGCAGCTCCAATCTACCCTACGAGCAGTACTTC. Supplemented by reference TRBV11-2 and TRBJ2-7, the full variable domain reads EAGVAQSPRYKIIEKRQSVAFWCNPISGHATLYWYQQILGQGPKLLIQFQNNGVVDDSQLPKDRFSAERLKGVDSTLKIQPAKLEDSAVYLCASSSNLPYEQYFGPGTRLTVT.

This chain joins TRBV19 and TRBJ2-7; the D gene is possibly TRBD1 (6 bases). Trimming removed 3 bases from V and 3 bases from J, with 9 bases in between. The CDR3 runs to 13 residues. Germline lookup yields CDR1 LNHDA and CDR2 SQIVND (reference sequence). The CDR3 bases are TGTGCCAGTAGTATGGTACAGGGCTACGAGCAGTACTTC. The encoded protein is CASSMVQGYEQYF.

This clone was recorded once. The chain combines TRBV13 with TRBJ2-3; no clear D. CDR1 PRHDT and CDR2 FYEKMQ come from the germline V gene (reference sequence). V shed 0 bases and J shed 2 bases, with 6 bases lying between them. This CDR3 comprises 14 residues. Here the CDR3 DNA reads TGTGCCAGCAGCTTAGGGGGGTACACAGATACGCAGTATTTT. Its translation: CASSLGGYTDTQYF.

This clone was detected a few times. The gene calls are TRBV30 and TRBJ1-2; D may be TRBD1 (5 bases). Trimming removed 6 bases from V and 3 bases from J, with 11 bases in between. Per germline, CDR1 GTSNPN and CDR2 SVGIG (reference sequence). This CDR3 has 12 amino acids. CDR3 loop: CACLLQDYGYTF. CDR3 sequence (DNA): TGTGCCTGTCTCCTACAGGACTATGGCTACACCTTC.

This clone came up once. J is TRBJ1-1 and V is TRBV5-8, with D possibly matching TRBD1 (5 bases). CDR1 is SGHTS, CDR2 YDEGEE, per germline. Trimming removed 4 bases from V and 3 bases from J, with 13 bases in between. This CDR3 is built from 14 residues. CDR3 protein: CASSNRRRDTEAFF. CDR3 in DNA: TGTGCCAGCAGCAACAGGAGGAGGGACACTGAAGCTTTCTTT.

This chain links TRBV11-2 with TRBJ2-2; 7 bases fit TRBD2. This CDR3 contains 18 residues. CDR1 is SGHAT and CDR2 is FQNNGV in the germline V gene. V trimming: 2 bases; J trimming: 5 bases; junction bases outside the gene matches: 14. CDR3 in DNA: TGTGCCAGCAGCTTAAGTTGGGAGGCGGGAGTCTATACCGGGGAGCTGTTTTTT. Encoded protein: CASSLSWEAGVYTGELFF.

V is TRBV2 and J is TRBJ2-1; 12 bases agree with TRBD2. Trimming removed 3 bases from V and 4 bases from J; junction bases left unmatched: 4. CDR1 is SNHLY and CDR2 is FYNNEI in the germline V gene. CDR3 length equals 16 residues. The CDR3: CASSEGTSGRYNEQFF. The CDR3 nucleotides read TGTGCCAGCAGTGAGGGCACTAGCGGGAGGTACAATGAGCAGTTCTTC.

This chain joins TRBV9 and TRBJ2-1; TRBD1 matches 12 bases. The V gene's germline CDR1 is SGDLS and CDR2 YYNGEE. With 2 bases clipped from V and 8 bases from J, the junction kept 17 bases outside the gene matches. This CDR3 contains 19 residues. CDR3 residues: CASSVPRGTGGAGVDEQFF. Written as DNA, the CDR3 is TGTGCCAGCAGCGTCCCACGGGGGACAGGGGGCGCAGGGGTCGATGAGCAGTTCTTC. Combining the CDR3 with reference TRBV9 and TRBJ2-1 gives the whole variable domain DSGVTQTPKHLITATGQRVTLRCSPRSGDLSVYWYQQSLDQGLQFLIQYYNGEERAKGNILERFSAQQFPDLHSELNLSSLELGDSALYFCASSVPRGTGGAGVDEQFFGPGTRLTVL.

In its sample, this clone was seen a few times. The chain carries TRBV21-1 and TRBJ1-6; the table gives TRBD1 as D, unverified against the DNA. TRBV21-1 is a listed pseudogene. The CDR3 runs 13 residues. CDR3 sequence (DNA): TGTGCCAGCAGCCCAGGTCCCCATTCACCCCTCCACTTT. It codes for CASSPGPHSPLHF.

V is TRBV7-9 and J is TRBJ2-7; D uncertain. The CDR3 length is 17 residues. V was cut by 1 base and J by 0 bases, with 16 bases left in between. Looked up from germline, CDR1 is SEHNR and CDR2 is FQNEAQ (reference sequence). In DNA form, the CDR3 reads TGTGCCAGCAGCTTAGAAGAAGGAATTCGAAACTCCTACGAGCAGTACTTC. It translates to CASSLEEGIRNSYEQYF.

The chain has TRBV6-1 and TRBJ1-2; 11 bases are shared with TRBD1. This CDR3 region has 15 residues. CDR1 MNHNS and CDR2 SASEGT come from the germline V gene. The V and J ends lost 3 bases and 5 bases, in that order; junction bases with no gene match: 5. The CDR3 is CASSDLGTGGYGYTF. As DNA, the CDR3 is TGTGCCAGCAGTGATTTGGGGACAGGGGGGTATGGCTACACCTTC.

This sequence joins TRBV9 and TRBJ2-1; 12 nucleotides line up with TRBD2. Germline V lookup: CDR1 SGDLS, CDR2 YYNGEE. The junction had 5 bases not matched to a gene; V was cut back by 0 bases and J by 4 bases. The CDR3 is made up of 17 amino acids. The CDR3 protein is CASSVGPTSGRYNEQFF. CDR3 coding DNA: TGTGCCAGCAGCGTAGGGCCAACTAGCGGGAGGTACAATGAGCAGTTCTTC.

This clone was observed a handful of times. The genes are TRBV7-8 and TRBJ2-2; TRBD1 or TRBD2 may be the D gene (5 bases each). This CDR3 contains 15 residues. The germline V gene encodes CDR1 SGHVS and CDR2 FQNEAQ. V lost 2 bases and J lost 2, with 9 bases in between. DNA for the CDR3: TGTGCCAGCAGCTTAAGGGGACCAAACACCGGGGAGCTGTTTTTT. This sequence encodes CASSLRGPNTGELFF.

The chain has TRBV6-5 and TRBJ2-1; 10 bases map to TRBD2. The V segment lost 0 bases and the J segment 4 bases; nucleotides outside the gene matches: 3. Germline CDR1 is MNHEY and CDR2 is SVGAGI. There are 16 residues in the CDR3. CDR3 in DNA: TGTGCCAGCAGTTACTCGGCTAGCGGGGGTTACAATGAGCAGTTCTTC. This encodes CASSYSASGGYNEQFF.

V is TRBV23-1 and J is TRBJ2-7; 7 bases line up with TRBD1. TRBV23-1 falls under the ORF class, with uncertain function. Trimming at V came to 1 base and at J to 3 bases, leaving 12 bases not matched to a gene. This CDR3 is 17 amino acids long. CDR3 sequence reads: CASSQCLNQGQFYEQYF. CDR3 nucleotides: TGCGCCAGCAGTCAATGCCTGAACCAGGGACAGTTCTACGAGCAGTACTTC.

This sequence joins TRBV4-1 and TRBJ1-3; 9 nucleotides agree with TRBD1. V was pared by 1 base and J by 8 bases, with 6 bases of the junction left unmatched. From germline, CDR1 is MGHRA and CDR2 YSYEKL. The CDR3 is 15 amino acids. CDR3 in amino acids: CASSQVRTGAHTIYF. In DNA, the CDR3 is TGCGCCAGCAGCCAAGTCCGGACAGGGGCCCACACCATATATTTT.

The table lists this clone with a count of one. This sequence joins TRBV27 and TRBJ2-2; D possibly matches TRBD1 or TRBD2 (5 bases each). The V end was cut by 5 bases, the J end by 8 bases, with 15 bases between. This CDR3 has 14 residues. From germline, CDR1 is MNHEY and CDR2 SMNVEV (reference sequence). CDR3 region: CASSAGTGLGELFF. In DNA form, the CDR3 reads TGTGCCAGCAGTGCTGGGACCGGCTTGGGGGAGCTGTTTTTT.

The rearrangement links TRBV4-3 to TRBJ2-7, with a tentative D call TRBD2 (6 bases). This CDR3 comprises 15 residues. The V gene lost 0 bases and the J gene lost 2 bases, with 11 bases spanning the gap. Per the germline V gene, CDR1 is LGHNA and CDR2 is YSLEER. CDR3 in amino acids: CASSQEAGGAYEQYF. CDR3 DNA: TGCGCCAGCAGCCAAGAAGCAGGCGGGGCCTACGAGCAGTACTTC.

V gene TRBV6-5 combines with J gene TRBJ2-1; 9 bases are a match to TRBD1. This CDR3 has 16 residues. CDR1 and CDR2 from the germline V gene are MNHEY and SVGAGI. V dropped 4 bases and J dropped 2; count of bases not matched to a gene: 6. The CDR3 nucleotides are TGTGCCAGCAGTTCCGGGACAGGGTTCCCCTACAATGAGCAGTTCTTC. It translates to CASSSGTGFPYNEQFF.